A selection of T cell receptor beta chains follows, all from one sample in a study of blood T cell repertoires in COVID-19. TCRdb's copy holds only in-frame clones and misses some; the assay was immunoSEQ multiplex PCR. Of under 350,000 clones listed, about nine tenths are singletons. Sequenced sample: PBMCs or T cells enriched from blood (not recorded which). The source is a woman between 40 and 50 years old who had recovered from COVID-19. The CDR3 runs from the conserved cysteine through the conserved F or W. D genes are given only for firm matches. Some rows have no size entry. The others give once, few or many, or a class for an expanded clone.

j_gene: TRBJ1-1; v_gene: TRBV9; d_gene: NA; abundance: NA; CDR3nt: TGTGCCAGCAGCCCCCGGGGGGGGTACAACACTGAAGCTTTCTTT; CDR3aa: CASSPRGGYNTEAFF
j_gene: TRBJ1-5; v_gene: TRBV10-2; d_gene: TRBD1; abundance: NA; CDR3nt: TGCGCCAGCACCTGGGACAGGGCCCAGCCCCAGCATTTT; CDR3aa: CASTWDRAQPQHF
j_gene: TRBJ1-1; v_gene: TRBV7-3; d_gene: NA; abundance: once; CDR3nt: TGTGCCAGCAGCTCCGACCCGAGGACTGAAGCTTTCTTT; CDR3aa: CASSSDPRTEAFF
j_gene: TRBJ1-4; v_gene: TRBV11-2; d_gene: TRBD1; abundance: NA; CDR3nt: TGTGCCAGCAGCTTAGTGACAGGGGGTGTTGAAAAACTGTTTTTT; CDR3aa: CASSLVTGGVEKLFF
j_gene: TRBJ1-1; v_gene: TRBV5-1; d_gene: NA; abundance: once; CDR3nt: TGCGCCAGTAAGAGAGATCCCGGGAGCACTGAAGCTTTCTTT; CDR3aa: CASKRDPGSTEAFF
j_gene: TRBJ2-7; v_gene: TRBV10-3; d_gene: TRBD2; abundance: NA; CDR3nt: TGTGCCATCAGCGGGGGGGCATACGAGCAGTACTTC; CDR3aa: CAISGGAYEQYF
j_gene: TRBJ1-1; v_gene: TRBV6-5; d_gene: NA; abundance: NA; CDR3nt: TGTGCCAGCACCACAGGGTTTAACACTGAAGCTTTCTTT; CDR3aa: CASTTGFNTEAFF
j_gene: TRBJ2-5; v_gene: TRBV7-9; d_gene: TRBD2; abundance: NA; CDR3nt: TGTGCCAGCAGCTTAAAAGGGAGGGGAGAGACCCAGTACTTC; CDR3aa: CASSLKGRGETQYF
j_gene: TRBJ2-1; v_gene: TRBV7-9; d_gene: TRBD2; abundance: NA; CDR3nt: TGTGCCAGCACCCCAGGCGGGGGGGCCTACAATGAGCAGTTCTTC; CDR3aa: CASTPGGGAYNEQFF
j_gene: TRBJ1-1; v_gene: TRBV2; d_gene: NA; abundance: NA; CDR3nt: TGTGCCAGCAATGGGGAAGCGGGCACTGAAGCTTTCTTT; CDR3aa: CASNGEAGTEAFF
j_gene: TRBJ2-3; v_gene: TRBV3-1/TRBV3-2; d_gene: TRBD2; abundance: NA; CDR3nt: TGTGCCAGCAGCCAAGCGGGGACTAAGAGCACAGATACGCAGTATTTT; CDR3aa: CASSQAGTKSTDTQYF
j_gene: TRBJ2-2; v_gene: TRBV20-1; d_gene: NA; abundance: few; CDR3nt: TGCAGTGCTACCCTCACCGGGGAGCTGTTTTTT; CDR3aa: CSATLTGELFF
j_gene: TRBJ2-1; v_gene: TRBV7-9; d_gene: NA; abundance: NA; CDR3nt: TGTGCCAGCAGCTCCCGGGGGGCTACCCTCCGGGACAATGAGCAGTTCTTC; CDR3aa: CASSSRGATLRDNEQFF
j_gene: TRBJ1-2; v_gene: TRBV10-1; d_gene: NA; abundance: NA; CDR3nt: TGCGCCAGCAGTGAGGCAGGGTTTAACTATGGCTACACCTTC; CDR3aa: CASSEAGFNYGYTF
j_gene: TRBJ1-1; v_gene: TRBV5-1; d_gene: NA; abundance: NA; CDR3nt: TGCGCCAGCAGCTTTAGGGGGATGAACACTGAAGCTTTCTTT; CDR3aa: CASSFRGMNTEAFF
j_gene: TRBJ1-1; v_gene: TRBV19; d_gene: NA; abundance: NA; CDR3nt: TGTGCCAGCCGCAGGGTTCGAACGGACACTGAAGCTTTCTTT; CDR3aa: CASRRVRTDTEAFF
j_gene: TRBJ1-4; v_gene: TRBV7-2; d_gene: NA; abundance: NA; CDR3nt: TGTGCCAGCAGCTCCCCAGGGATTCGGGAAAAACTGTTTTTT; CDR3aa: CASSSPGIREKLFF
j_gene: TRBJ1-4; v_gene: TRBV9; d_gene: TRBD1; abundance: NA; CDR3nt: TGTGCCAGCAGCGTAGGCCCCCGGGACAGGGGAGAAAAACTGTTTTTT; CDR3aa: CASSVGPRDRGEKLFF
j_gene: TRBJ1-1; v_gene: TRBV4-1; d_gene: NA; abundance: once; CDR3nt: TGCGCCAGCAGCCAAGAAACGCTGCGGGGATTGAAGAACACTGAAGCTTTCTTT; CDR3aa: CASSQETLRGLKNTEAFF
j_gene: TRBJ2-7; v_gene: TRBV5-5; d_gene: NA; abundance: NA; CDR3nt: TGTGCCAGCAGGCTGGCCGGGTCCGGAGCCTACGAGCAGTACTTC; CDR3aa: CASRLAGSGAYEQYF
j_gene: TRBJ1-2; v_gene: TRBV12-3/TRBV12-4; d_gene: NA; abundance: NA; CDR3nt: TGTGCCAGCAGCAAAAGGAGCGGTTATGGCTACACCTTC; CDR3aa: CASSKRSGYGYTF
j_gene: TRBJ1-5; v_gene: TRBV10-1; d_gene: NA; abundance: NA; CDR3nt: TGCGCCAGCAGTGAGTCGCTTCGCTTGGGCCGTGGGCCGAGCAATCAGCCCCAGCATTTT; CDR3aa: CASSESLRLGRGPSNQPQHF
j_gene: TRBJ2-1; v_gene: TRBV6-5; d_gene: TRBD1; abundance: NA; CDR3nt: TGTGCCAGCAGCACAAGGACAGGGGGGTACAATGAGCAGTTCTTC; CDR3aa: CASSTRTGGYNEQFF
j_gene: TRBJ1-5; v_gene: TRBV19; d_gene: NA; abundance: NA; CDR3nt: TGTGCCAGTAGTAAACAGGGTCGCAATCAGCCCCAGCATTTT; CDR3aa: CASSKQGRNQPQHF
j_gene: TRBJ2-5; v_gene: TRBV4-1; d_gene: TRBD2; abundance: NA; CDR3nt: TGCGCCAGCAGCCAAGATCAGCTAGCGGGGGGGTTCAAGACCCAGTACTTC; CDR3aa: CASSQDQLAGGFKTQYF
j_gene: TRBJ1-4; v_gene: TRBV4-1; d_gene: TRBD1; abundance: NA; CDR3nt: TGCGCCAGCAGCCAGCCGACAGGGACTAATGAAAAACTGTTTTTT; CDR3aa: CASSQPTGTNEKLFF
j_gene: TRBJ2-6; v_gene: TRBV4-1; d_gene: NA; abundance: NA; CDR3nt: TGCGCCAGCAGCCAACTCCTGACAGGATACAACTCTGGGGCCAACGTCCTGACTTTC; CDR3aa: CASSQLLTGYNSGANVLTF
j_gene: TRBJ2-1; v_gene: TRBV20-1; d_gene: TRBD2; abundance: NA; CDR3nt: TGCAGTGCTAGTAGCGGGAGGGCCTTTGACAATGAGCAGTTCTTC; CDR3aa: CSASSGRAFDNEQFF
j_gene: TRBJ1-4; v_gene: TRBV6-5; d_gene: NA; abundance: NA; CDR3nt: TGTGCCAGCAGTCAACACAGTAATGAAAAACTGTTTTTT; CDR3aa: CASSQHSNEKLFF
j_gene: TRBJ2-1; v_gene: TRBV11-2; d_gene: NA; abundance: NA; CDR3nt: TGTGCCAGCAGCGGTTATTGGGGGGAAACCTACAATGAGCAGTTCTTC; CDR3aa: CASSGYWGETYNEQFF
j_gene: TRBJ1-2; v_gene: TRBV5-1; d_gene: NA; abundance: NA; CDR3nt: TGCGCCAGCAGCGCCGGTGGGGCGCCGGATGGCTACACCTTC; CDR3aa: CASSAGGAPDGYTF
j_gene: TRBJ2-7; v_gene: TRBV13; d_gene: TRBD1; abundance: NA; CDR3nt: TGTGCCAGCAGCTCGGGGACGAGGGGGCTCGAGCAGTACTTC; CDR3aa: CASSSGTRGLEQYF
j_gene: TRBJ2-2; v_gene: TRBV18; d_gene: NA; abundance: NA; CDR3nt: TGTGCCAGCTCACCGTCCGGGGGCACCGGGGAGCTGTTTTTT; CDR3aa: CASSPSGGTGELFF
j_gene: TRBJ1-6; v_gene: TRBV9; d_gene: TRBD1; abundance: NA; CDR3nt: TGTGCCAGCAGCGGGACAGGCCATAATTCACCCCTCCACTTT; CDR3aa: CASSGTGHNSPLHF
j_gene: TRBJ2-1; v_gene: TRBV11-2; d_gene: TRBD2; abundance: NA; CDR3nt: TGTGCCAGCAGCCCCGCCGGGGGGGCGCGTTCCTACAATGAGCAGTTCTTC; CDR3aa: CASSPAGGARSYNEQFF
j_gene: TRBJ1-4; v_gene: TRBV10-1; d_gene: NA; abundance: NA; CDR3nt: TGCGCCAGCAGGGCAGCGGAAAAACTGTTTTTT; CDR3aa: CASRAAEKLFF
j_gene: TRBJ2-7; v_gene: TRBV5-1; d_gene: TRBD1; abundance: NA; CDR3nt: TGCGCCAGCAGCTTAAGTCCGGGACAGGGATCCTACGAGCAGTACTTC; CDR3aa: CASSLSPGQGSYEQYF
j_gene: TRBJ1-1; v_gene: TRBV5-1; d_gene: TRBD1; abundance: NA; CDR3nt: TGCGCCAGCAGCTTGATGACAGGGGGTGCGGACACTGAAGCTTTCTTT; CDR3aa: CASSLMTGGADTEAFF
j_gene: TRBJ1-2; v_gene: TRBV4-1; d_gene: TRBD1; abundance: NA; CDR3nt: TGCGCCAGCAGCCAAGATAAGACAGGGGGCTATTCACCTAACTATGGCTACACCTTC; CDR3aa: CASSQDKTGGYSPNYGYTF
j_gene: TRBJ1-6; v_gene: TRBV25-1; d_gene: NA; abundance: NA; CDR3nt: TGTGCCAGCAGAAGAGATCGTAATTCACCCCTCCACTTT; CDR3aa: CASRRDRNSPLHF
j_gene: TRBJ1-5; v_gene: TRBV7-8; d_gene: NA; abundance: NA; CDR3nt: TGTGCCAGCAGCTTAGCCCAGGGAGGGGACCAGCCCCAGCATTTT; CDR3aa: CASSLAQGGDQPQHF